This entry features one T cell receptor beta chain sequence. The CDR3 totals 15 residues. Per the germline V gene, CDR1 is SGHRS and CDR2 is YFSETQ. Trimming cost V 0 bases and J 7 bases; bases outside gene matches: 6. The data originate from a study of blood T cell repertoires in COVID-19. Background on the study: Sites in the United States, Italy and Spain provided acute and convalescent COVID-19 samples. T cells, B-cell-depleted T cells, or PBMCs provided the cDNA or gDNA that served as material.

Original analysis: Reference gene primer amplification gave estimated nucleated cell counts. The assay was immunoSEQ multiplex PCR, and TCRdb's table has in-frame clones only and misses some. V, J and clone size were drawn from that table, and D and trimming were deduced from the DNA. In the table there are around 270,000 clones, 80% to 85% of which are singletons. The chain couples TRBV5-1 to TRBJ1-4; TRBD1 matches 7 bases. The sequenced sample was peripheral blood. This receptor was identified in a man aged 60 to 69 with acute or convalescent COVID-19. CDR3 amino acids: CASSLGQGNGEKLFF. The CDR3 DNA is TGCGCCAGCAGCTTGGGACAGGGAAATGGTGAAAAACTGTTTTTT.